The TCR beta chain under discussion was sequenced for a study of CDR3 diversity in severe acne. MiXCR, run by TCRdb on the PCR reads, gives a single entry per CDR3 protein. This table holds more than 80,000 distinct CDR3 sequences, 49% found once. V lost 7 bases and J 5 bases, leaving 20 bases between the germline ends. Germline V gene sequence: CDR1 DFQATT, CDR2 SNEGSKA (reference sequence). The CDR3 extends over 14 amino acids. Sequencing was performed on blood. This clonotype was obtained from a male donor with severe acne vulgaris. The chain combines TRBV20-1 with TRBJ2-5, with no clear D. CDR3 residues: CSVTGPTTPETQYF. The CDR3 DNA is TGCAGTGTGACGGGCCCTACGACCCCCGAGACCCAGTACTTC.